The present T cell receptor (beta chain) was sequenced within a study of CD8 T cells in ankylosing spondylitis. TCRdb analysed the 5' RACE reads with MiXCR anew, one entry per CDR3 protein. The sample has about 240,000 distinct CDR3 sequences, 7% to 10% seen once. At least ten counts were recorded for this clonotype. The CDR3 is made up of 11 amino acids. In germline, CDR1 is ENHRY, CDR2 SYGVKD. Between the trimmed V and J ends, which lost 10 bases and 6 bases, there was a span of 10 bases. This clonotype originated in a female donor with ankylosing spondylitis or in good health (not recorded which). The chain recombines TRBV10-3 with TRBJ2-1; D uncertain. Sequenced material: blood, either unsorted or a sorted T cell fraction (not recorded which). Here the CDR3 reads CATQLGNEQFF. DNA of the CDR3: TGTGCCACCCAGTTAGGCAATGAGCAGTTCTTC.